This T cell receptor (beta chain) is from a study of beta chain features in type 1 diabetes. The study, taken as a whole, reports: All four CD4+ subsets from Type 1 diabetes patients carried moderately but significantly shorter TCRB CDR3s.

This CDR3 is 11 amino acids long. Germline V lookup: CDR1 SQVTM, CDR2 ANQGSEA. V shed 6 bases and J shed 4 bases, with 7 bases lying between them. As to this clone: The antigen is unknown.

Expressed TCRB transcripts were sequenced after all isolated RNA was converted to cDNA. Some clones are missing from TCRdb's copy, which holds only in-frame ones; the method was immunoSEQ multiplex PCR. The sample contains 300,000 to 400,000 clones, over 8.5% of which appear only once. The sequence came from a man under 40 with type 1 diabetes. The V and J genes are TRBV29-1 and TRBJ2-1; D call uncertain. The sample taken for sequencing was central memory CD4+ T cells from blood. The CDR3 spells CSVQRYNEQFF. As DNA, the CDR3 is TGCAGCGTCCAAAGATACAATGAGCAGTTCTTC.